The 6 T cell receptor beta chains below all came from one sample that was sequenced in a study of T cell repertoires in cytomegalovirus infection. Via MiXCR, TCRdb re-called the reads, giving one row per CDR3 protein. The table lists about 160,000 distinct CDR3 sequences, 17% of them singletons, with roughly a sixth in the top ten. Sequenced sample: CD8+ T cells from PBMCs. Receptors were obtained from a human donor in good health (CMV status not recorded). Some clones in this sample may be carry-over from other donors' samples.

The V call is TRBV7-8, the J call TRBJ2-1; D remains unclear. Trimming stripped 1 base from V and 7 bases from J, with 17 bases between. This CDR3 is built from 16 residues. Germline lookup yields CDR1 SGHVS and CDR2 FQNEAQ. The CDR3 sequence is CASSLGLPSSMNEQFF. For the CDR3, the DNA is TGTGCCAGCAGCTTAGGACTGCCCTCCTCTATGAATGAGCAGTTCTTC. The whole variable domain, filled in from reference TRBV7-8 and TRBJ2-1, reads GAGVSQSPRYKVAKRGQDVALRCDPISGHVSLFWYQQALGQGPEFLTYFQNEAQLDKSGLPSDRFFAERPEGSVSTLKIQRTQQEDSAVYLCASSLGLPSSMNEQFFGPGTRLTVL.

In its sample, this clonotype was seen many times. The rearrangement joins TRBV7-3 to TRBJ2-1, with no clear D. Trimming cost V 2 bases and J 6 bases, with 8 bases left between them. CDR1 is SGHTA and CDR2 is FQGTGA in the germline V gene. The CDR3 spans 13 residues. The CDR3 is CASSLGDLNEQFF. CDR3 nucleotide sequence: TGTGCCAGCAGCTTAGGGGATCTCAATGAGCAGTTCTTC.

This clonotype has a handful of counts. The genes are TRBV28 and TRBJ2-2; possibly TRBD2 for D (6 bases). The length of the CDR3 is 15 residues. Trimming stripped 8 bases from V and 1 base from J, with 14 bases between. Germline CDR1 is MDHEN and CDR2 is SYDVKM. The CDR3: CASGIAELNTGELFF. In nucleotides, the CDR3 is TGTGCCAGCGGCATAGCGGAACTGAACACCGGGGAGCTGTTTTTT.

The rearrangement uses TRBV6-2 or TRBV6-3 and TRBJ2-5, with TRBD1 matching 11 bases. CDR1 and CDR2 from the germline V gene are MNHEY and SVGEGT. The J segment lost 4 bases and the V segment lost 8 bases, leaving 3 bases of the junction unmatched. The CDR3 contains 13 residues. This CDR3 is CASGQGAPETQYF. CDR3 DNA sequence: TGTGCCAGCGGACAGGGGGCACCAGAGACCCAGTACTTC.

This clonotype was counted only a few times. J is TRBJ2-2 and V is TRBV6-2 or TRBV6-3; D gene ambiguous. The V gene's germline CDR1 is MNHEY and CDR2 SVGEGT. V was shortened by 4 bases and J by 0 bases, with 3 bases between the two germline ends. This CDR3 is built from 13 residues. In nucleotides, the CDR3 is TGTGCCAGCAGTTCCACGAACACCGGGGAGCTGTTTTTT. Amino acid sequence: CASSSTNTGELFF.

This chain connects TRBV27 to TRBJ1-1, with D possibly matching TRBD1 (6 bases). The CDR3 spans 13 residues. Trimming left V 4 bases short and J 5 bases short, with 11 bases between. From germline, CDR1 is MNHEY and CDR2 SMNVEV (reference sequence). The CDR3 nucleotides are TGTGCCAGCAGTTCAAGACAGGTTACTGAAGCTTTCTTT. Protein sequence: CASSSRQVTEAFF.